Listed below are T cell receptor beta chains from one sample, sequenced in a study of blood T cell repertoires in COVID-19. Measured with immunoSEQ multiplex PCR; TCRdb has only the in-frame clones, and not every one. The sample has roughly 380,000 clones, approximately 89% seen once; the top ten hold 3.5% to 4%. Sequencing used peripheral blood. These receptors originate from a woman aged 55-70 years with COVID-19, enrolled during active disease. The CDR3 runs from the conserved cysteine through the conserved F or W. The D gene is left open where the match is weak. A row's size may be missing; if present it is once, few, many or a size class.

J gene,clone size,D gene,V gene,CDR3 protein,CDR3 DNA
TRBJ1-5,-,TRBD1,TRBV28,CASRAPRQGNNQPQHF,TGTGCCAGCAGGGCACCTCGACAGGGCAACAATCAGCCCCAGCATTTT
TRBJ2-3,-,-,TRBV28,CASSLSMGADTQYF,TGTGCCAGCAGTTTATCGATGGGCGCAGATACGCAGTATTTT
TRBJ1-6,-,-,TRBV28,CASRVAGSNSPLHF,TGTGCCAGCAGGGTGGCCGGGAGTAATTCACCCCTCCACTTT
TRBJ2-7,-,TRBD2,TRBV11-2,CASSFGGGYEQYF,TGTGCCAGCAGCTTTGGCGGGGGCTACGAGCAGTACTTC
TRBJ1-5,-,TRBD1,TRBV4-1,CASSQKKGTGVVGQPQHF,TGCGCCAGCAGCCAGAAGAAGGGGACAGGGGTTGTCGGTCAGCCCCAGCATTTT
TRBJ1-5,-,TRBD1,TRBV5-8,CASRGRGQGRPQHF,TGTGCCAGCCGGGGCAGGGGGCAAGGACGGCCCCAGCATTTT
TRBJ2-1,-,TRBD2,TRBV7-7,CASSSTPTGGYNEQFF,TGTGCCAGCAGCTCGACCCCGACGGGGGGTTACAATGAGCAGTTCTTC
TRBJ2-5,-,TRBD2,TRBV27,CASRTYASGGGYKETQYF,TGTGCCAGCAGAACTTATGCTAGCGGGGGGGGTTATAAAGAGACCCAGTACTTC
TRBJ1-2,-,-,TRBV5-6,CASSRGQIYGYTF,TGTGCCAGCAGCCGAGGACAGATCTATGGCTACACCTTC
TRBJ1-3,-,-,TRBV9,CASSVEGGTIYF,TGTGCCAGCAGCGTAGAGGGAGGCACCATATATTTT
TRBJ1-5,-,-,TRBV5-1,CASSLEGFQPQHF,TGCGCCAGCAGCTTAGAGGGTTTCCAGCCCCAGCATTTT
TRBJ1-6,-,-,TRBV19,CASKEQGNSPLHF,TGTGCCAGTAAAGAACAGGGTAATTCACCCCTCCACTTT
TRBJ1-1,-,-,TRBV19,CASSGRTPRDTEAFF,TGTGCCAGTAGTGGCCGGACGCCCAGGGACACTGAAGCTTTCTTT
TRBJ2-2,-,TRBD2,TRBV3-1/TRBV3-2,CASSPLWGAGGPGELFF,TGTGCCAGCAGCCCATTGTGGGGAGCGGGGGGCCCCGGGGAGCTGTTTTTT
TRBJ2-1,-,TRBD2,TRBV15,CATSRAGTISKNEQFF,TGTGCCACCAGCAGAGCCGGGACTATTTCGAAGAATGAGCAGTTCTTC
TRBJ2-6,-,-,TRBV5-1,CASSGTAFSGANVLTF,TGCGCCAGCAGTGGGACTGCTTTCTCTGGGGCCAACGTCCTGACTTTC
TRBJ1-2,-,-,TRBV11-2,CASSLQGFGYTF,TGTGCCAGCAGCTTACAGGGTTTTGGCTACACCTTC
TRBJ1-1,-,-,TRBV3-1/TRBV3-2,CASGPGDRPVHTEAFF,TGTGCCAGCGGACCAGGAGACAGACCCGTTCACACTGAAGCTTTCTTT
TRBJ2-1,-,-,TRBV12-5,CASGLVLGPRSSYNEQFF,TGTGCTAGTGGTTTGGTACTAGGTCCCCGGAGCTCCTACAATGAGCAGTTCTTC
TRBJ1-1,-,TRBD1,TRBV6-5,CASLRDRQMNTEAFF,TGTGCCAGCCTCCGGGACAGGCAGATGAACACTGAAGCTTTCTTT
TRBJ1-2,once,-,TRBV28,CASGREGYTF,TGTGCCAGCGGGAGGGAAGGCTACACCTTC
TRBJ2-1,-,-,TRBV19,CASSKRQSTGNEQFF,TGTGCCAGTAGTAAACGCCAGAGCACAGGTAATGAGCAGTTCTTC
TRBJ1-1,-,-,TRBV18,CASSPLLGAEAFF,TGTGCCAGCTCACCACTTTTAGGGGCTGAAGCTTTCTTT
TRBJ2-5,-,TRBD1,TRBV5-3,CARSLERGRFETQYF,TGTGCCAGAAGCTTGGAGAGGGGGCGCTTCGAGACCCAGTACTTC
TRBJ2-3,-,-,TRBV30,CAWEGLVGDTQYF,TGTGCCTGGGAAGGACTGGTGGGGGATACGCAGTATTTT
TRBJ2-7,once,TRBD2,TRBV25-1,CASSYTGGILPTEQYF,TGTGCCAGCAGTTACACGGGGGGAATACTACCTACGGAGCAGTACTTC
TRBJ2-1,-,-,TRBV6-5,CASSRTRSYNEQFF,TGTGCCAGCAGCAGAACTAGATCCTACAATGAGCAGTTCTTC
TRBJ2-5,-,-,TRBV28,CASSYVGGRETQYF,TGTGCCAGCAGTTACGTCGGGGGGCGAGAGACCCAGTACTTC
TRBJ2-7,-,TRBD1,TRBV12-3/TRBV12-4,CASRGTGGYEQYF,TGTGCCAGCAGGGGGACAGGGGGCTACGAGCAGTACTTC
TRBJ1-6,-,-,TRBV28,CASSSGTRGNNSPLHF,TGTGCCAGCAGTTCCGGGACCCGGGGGAATAATTCACCCCTCCACTTT